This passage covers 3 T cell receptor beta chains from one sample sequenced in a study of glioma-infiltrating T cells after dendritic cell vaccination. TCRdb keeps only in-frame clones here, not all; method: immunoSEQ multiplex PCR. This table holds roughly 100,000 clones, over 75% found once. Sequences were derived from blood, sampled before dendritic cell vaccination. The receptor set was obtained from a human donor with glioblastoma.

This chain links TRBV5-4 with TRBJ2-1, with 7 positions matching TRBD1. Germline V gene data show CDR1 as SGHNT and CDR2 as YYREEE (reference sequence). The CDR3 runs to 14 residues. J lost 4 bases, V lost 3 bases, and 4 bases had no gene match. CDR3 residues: CASSSQTGYNEQFF. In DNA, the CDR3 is TGTGCCAGCAGCTCACAGACAGGGTACAATGAGCAGTTCTTC.

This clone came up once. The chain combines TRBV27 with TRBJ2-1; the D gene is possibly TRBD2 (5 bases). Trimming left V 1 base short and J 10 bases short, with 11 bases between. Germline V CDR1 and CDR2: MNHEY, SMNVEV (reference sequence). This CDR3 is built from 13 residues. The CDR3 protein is CASSLWGGREQFF. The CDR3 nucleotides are TGTGCCAGCAGTTTATGGGGTGGGAGAGAGCAGTTCTTC.

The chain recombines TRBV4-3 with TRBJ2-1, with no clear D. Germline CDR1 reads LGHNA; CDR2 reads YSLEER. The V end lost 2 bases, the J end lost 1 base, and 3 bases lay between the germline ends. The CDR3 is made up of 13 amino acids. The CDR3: CASSQLSYNEQFF. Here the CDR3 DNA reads TGCGCCAGCAGCCAACTGTCCTACAATGAGCAGTTCTTC.